The T cell receptor (beta chain) described here comes from a study of T cells in Graves' hyperthyroidism and ophthalmopathy. This clonotype was counted only a few times. Amplification of TCR beta CDR3 regions used RNA as the template. First-round RT-PCR targeting the TCR CDR3 was performed with the HTBI primer set. Each CDR3 protein is one row after TCRdb ran MiXCR on the multiplex PCR reads. The top ten clones hold approximately 50% of a sample with about half a million distinct CDR3 sequences, about 20% of them seen once. The J segment lost 8 bases and the V segment lost 0 bases, leaving 7 bases of the junction unmatched. Looked up from germline, CDR1 is DFQATT and CDR2 is SNEGSKA (reference sequence). CDR3 size: 15 residues.

The material sequenced was blood. The rearrangement joins TRBV20-1 to TRBJ1-2; 12 bases align to TRBD1. The sequence was obtained from a man in his forties with Graves' ophthalmopathy. The CDR3 sequence is CSARDSGQGASGYTF. The CDR3 nucleotides read TGCAGTGCTAGAGATTCGGGACAGGGGGCGTCCGGCTACACCTTC.